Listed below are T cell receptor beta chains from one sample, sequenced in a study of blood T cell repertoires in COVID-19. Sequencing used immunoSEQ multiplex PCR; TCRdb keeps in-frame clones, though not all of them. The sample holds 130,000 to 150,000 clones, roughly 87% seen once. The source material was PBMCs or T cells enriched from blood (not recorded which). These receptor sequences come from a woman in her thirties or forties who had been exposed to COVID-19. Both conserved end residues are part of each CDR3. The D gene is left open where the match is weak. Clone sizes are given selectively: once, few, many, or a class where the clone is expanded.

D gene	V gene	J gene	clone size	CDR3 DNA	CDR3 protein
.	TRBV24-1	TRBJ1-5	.	TGTGCCACCAGTGATTTTGGACATCAGGATAATCAGCCCCAGCATTTT	CATSDFGHQDNQPQHF
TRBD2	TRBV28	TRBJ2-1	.	TGTGCCAGCAGTCCCCCAGCGGGAGGAGGCAATGAGCAGTTCTTC	CASSPPAGGGNEQFF
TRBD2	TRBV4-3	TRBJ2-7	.	TGCGCCAGCAGCCAGGATAGCGGGAAGTCCTACGAGCAGTACTTC	CASSQDSGKSYEQYF
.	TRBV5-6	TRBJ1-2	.	TGTGCCAGCAGCACAGGGCCAAACTATGGCTACACCTTC	CASSTGPNYGYTF
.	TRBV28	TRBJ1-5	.	TGTGCCAGCAGTTTACTGTCCGGGCGGGATAGCAATCAGCCCCAGCATTTT	CASSLLSGRDSNQPQHF
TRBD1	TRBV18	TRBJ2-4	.	TGTGCCAGCTCACCACCGAGACAGGGAACGGCCAAAAACATTCAGTACTTC	CASSPPRQGTAKNIQYF
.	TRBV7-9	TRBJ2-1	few	TGTGCCAGCAGCCTGAATAGCGGATACAATGAGCAGTTCTTC	CASSLNSGYNEQFF
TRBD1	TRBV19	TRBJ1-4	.	TGTGCCAGTAGTCACGACAGGGGTAATGAAAAACTGTTTTTT	CASSHDRGNEKLFF
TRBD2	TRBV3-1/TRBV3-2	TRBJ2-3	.	TGTGCCAGCAGCCGATGGCGGGCTAGCGGATTCACAGATACGCAGTATTTT	CASSRWRASGFTDTQYF
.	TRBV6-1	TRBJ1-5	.	TGTGCCAGCAGTGAGAGGAGGGCGGGCAATCAGCCCCAGCATTTT	CASSERRAGNQPQHF
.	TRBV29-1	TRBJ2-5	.	TGCAGCGCTCGGGGAGGTGGGGTCCAAGAGACCCAGTACTTC	CSARGGGVQETQYF
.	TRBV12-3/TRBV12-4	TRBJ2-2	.	TGTGCCAGCAGTTCCCGGAACACCGGGGAGCTGTTTTTT	CASSSRNTGELFF
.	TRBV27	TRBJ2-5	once	TGTGCCAGCAGTTTATCCCCCTCAGGGGGGACACAAGAGACCCAGTACTTC	CASSLSPSGGTQETQYF
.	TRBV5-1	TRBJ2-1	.	TGCGCCAGCAGCTCGGACAGTTATCTCTACAATGAGCAGTTCTTC	CASSSDSYLYNEQFF
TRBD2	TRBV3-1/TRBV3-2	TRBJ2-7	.	TGTGCCAGCAGTAATGGACTAGCGGGGATCCTACACGAGCAGTACTTC	CASSNGLAGILHEQYF
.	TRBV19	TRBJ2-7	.	TGTGCCAGTAGTATAGATCAAAACGGAGACTCCTACGAGCAGTACTTC	CASSIDQNGDSYEQYF
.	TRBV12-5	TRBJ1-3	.	TGTGCTAGTGGTTTGCCTCCGGGGAAAGGAAACACCATATATTTT	CASGLPPGKGNTIYF
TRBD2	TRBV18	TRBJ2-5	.	TGTGCCAGCTCACCCGACCTAGCGGGAGTAGAGACCCAGTACTTC	CASSPDLAGVETQYF
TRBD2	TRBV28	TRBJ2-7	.	TGTGCCAGCAGTCCCGCCCCCGACGGGGGGGGCTACGAGCAGTACTTC	CASSPAPDGGGYEQYF
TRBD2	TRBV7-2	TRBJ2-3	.	TGTGCCAGCAGCACTACTAGCGGGGGGTTCGCAGATACGCAGTATTTT	CASSTTSGGFADTQYF
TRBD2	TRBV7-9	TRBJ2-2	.	TGTGCCAGCAGCTTAGGGGGAAGGGGACTAGCGGGATCCGGGGAGCTGTTTTTT	CASSLGGRGLAGSGELFF
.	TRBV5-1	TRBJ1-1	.	TGCGCCAGCAGGGCCAGGGAAACCAACACTGAAGCTTTCTTT	CASRARETNTEAFF
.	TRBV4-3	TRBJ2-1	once	TGCGCCAGCAGCCAAGACATACAGGGTTACAATGAGCAGTTCTTC	CASSQDIQGYNEQFF
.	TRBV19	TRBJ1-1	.	TGTGCCAGTCGTGTCCTGGGGGCACAGAACACTGAAGCTTTCTTT	CASRVLGAQNTEAFF
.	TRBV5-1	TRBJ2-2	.	TGCGCCAGCAGCCCCCTGAGCCCCGGGACAAGGAACACCGGGGAGCTGTTTTTT	CASSPLSPGTRNTGELFF
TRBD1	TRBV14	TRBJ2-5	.	TGTGCCAGCAGCCAAGTTCTGACAGGGAGAGAGACCCAGTACTTC	CASSQVLTGRETQYF
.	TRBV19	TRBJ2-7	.	TGTGCCAGTACCCAAGGGGGCTACGAGCAGTACTTC	CASTQGGYEQYF
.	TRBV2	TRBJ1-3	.	TGTGCCAGCTCTCGCACGGGTCAGGGCCTAGCTGGAAACACCATATATTTT	CASSRTGQGLAGNTIYF
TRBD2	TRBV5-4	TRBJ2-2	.	TGTGCCAGCAGCTCTGGACTAGCGAGGAACACCGGGGAGCTGTTTTTT	CASSSGLARNTGELFF
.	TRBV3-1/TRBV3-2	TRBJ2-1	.	TGTGCCAGCAGATCGGGGGGCCAGCAGTTCTTC	CASRSGGQQFF
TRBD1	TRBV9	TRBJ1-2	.	TGTGCCAGCAGCGCGGGACAGGGGGCGTTCGGCTACACCTTC	CASSAGQGAFGYTF
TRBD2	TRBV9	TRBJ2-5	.	TGTGCCAGCAGCGAGACTAGCGGGAGGGCCCAGGTAGAGACCCAGTACTTC	CASSETSGRAQVETQYF
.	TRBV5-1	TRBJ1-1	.	TGCGCCAGCAGCTCGGGAGACACTGAAGCTTTCTTT	CASSSGDTEAFF
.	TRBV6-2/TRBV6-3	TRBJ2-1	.	TGTGCCAGCAGTTATCCAGGTGAGCAGTTCTTC	CASSYPGEQFF
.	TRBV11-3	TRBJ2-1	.	TGTGCCAGCAGCTTAGGACTAGTCGACGATGAGCAGTTCTTC	CASSLGLVDDEQFF
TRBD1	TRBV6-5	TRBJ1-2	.	TGTGCCAGCAGTTCCGGGACAGGGGGTATAGATGGCTACACCTTC	CASSSGTGGIDGYTF
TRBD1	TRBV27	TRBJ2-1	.	TGTGCCACCAAACAGGGGGCGGTCAATGAGCAGTTCTTC	CATKQGAVNEQFF
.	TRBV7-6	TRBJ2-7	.	TGTGCCAGCAGCTTGTCGTATTTCTACGAGCAGTACTTC	CASSLSYFYEQYF
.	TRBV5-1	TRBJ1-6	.	TGCGCCAGCAGCCAGTTAGGGGCGTTTAATTCACCCCTCCACTTT	CASSQLGAFNSPLHF
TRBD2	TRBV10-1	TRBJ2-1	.	TGCGCCAGCAGTGCCAGCGGGGGTGTGAATGAGCAGTTCTTC	CASSASGGVNEQFF
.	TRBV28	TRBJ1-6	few	TGTGCCGGAAGGACAGCCAATTCACCCCTCCACTTT	CAGRTANSPLHF
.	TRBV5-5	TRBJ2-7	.	TGTGCCAGCAGCTTGTTGGCGGTGAGCTCCTACGAGCAGTACTTC	CASSLLAVSSYEQYF
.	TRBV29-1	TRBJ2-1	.	TGCAGCGTTGACAGGGGCGGGAATGAGCAGTTCTTC	CSVDRGGNEQFF
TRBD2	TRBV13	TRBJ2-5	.	TGTGCCAGCAGCCGTGGACTAGCGGGGCTCAGGGGAGAGACCCAGTACTTC	CASSRGLAGLRGETQYF
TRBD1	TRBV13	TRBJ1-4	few	TGTGCCAGCAGCTTAAGGGACAGTAATGAAAAACTGTTTTTT	CASSLRDSNEKLFF
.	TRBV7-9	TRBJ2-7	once	TGTGCCAGCAGCTTGGCCTTCTACGAGCAGTACTTC	CASSLAFYEQYF
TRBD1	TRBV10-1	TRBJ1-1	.	TGCGCCAGCAGTGACCAGGGGGTCACTGAAGCTTTCTTT	CASSDQGVTEAFF
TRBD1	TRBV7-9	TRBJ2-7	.	TGTGCCAGCAGCTTATACTGGGACAGGGTCGAGCAGTACTTC	CASSLYWDRVEQYF
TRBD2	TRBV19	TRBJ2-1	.	TGTGCCAGTAGGGTAGCGGGCGTCTACAATGAGCAGTTCTTC	CASRVAGVYNEQFF
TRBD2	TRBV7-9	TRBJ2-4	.	TGTGCCAGCAGCCCCCCGGCGGGAGGGATAAACATTCAGTACTTC	CASSPPAGGINIQYF
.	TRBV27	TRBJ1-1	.	TGTGCCAGCAGTAACCACAGGCTGAACACTGAAGCTTTCTTT	CASSNHRLNTEAFF